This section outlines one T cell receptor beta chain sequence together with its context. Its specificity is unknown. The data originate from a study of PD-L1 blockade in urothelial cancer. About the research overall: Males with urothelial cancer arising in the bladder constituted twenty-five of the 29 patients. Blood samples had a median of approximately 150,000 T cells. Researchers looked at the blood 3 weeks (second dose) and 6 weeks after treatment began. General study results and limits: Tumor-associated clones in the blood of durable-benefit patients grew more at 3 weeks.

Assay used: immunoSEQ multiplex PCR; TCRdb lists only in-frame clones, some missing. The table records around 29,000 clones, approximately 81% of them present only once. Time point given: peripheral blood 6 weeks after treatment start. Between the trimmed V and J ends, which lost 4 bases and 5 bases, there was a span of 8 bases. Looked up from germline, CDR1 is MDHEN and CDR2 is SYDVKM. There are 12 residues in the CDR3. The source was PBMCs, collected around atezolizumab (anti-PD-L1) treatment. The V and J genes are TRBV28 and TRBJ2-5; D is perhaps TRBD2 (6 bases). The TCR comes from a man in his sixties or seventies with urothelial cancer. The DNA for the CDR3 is TGTGCCAGCAGTTACAGCGGGGAGACCCAGTACTTC. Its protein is CASSYSGETQYF. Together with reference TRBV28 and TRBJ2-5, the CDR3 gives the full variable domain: DVKVTQSSRYLVKRTGEKVFLECVQDMDHENMFWYRQDPGLGLRLIYFSYDVKMKEKGDIPEGYSVSREKKERFSLILESASTNQTSMYLCASSYSGETQYFGPGTRLLVL.